This T cell receptor beta chain came from a study of response to subunit inactivated influenza vaccine. Regarding this clonotype: Its target is not known.

V was pared by 6 bases and J by 0 bases, with 15 bases between. In germline, CDR1 is SGHAT, CDR2 FQNNGV. There are 17 residues in the CDR3. Study conclusions and caveats: The authors suggested that every seasonal influenza vaccination recruits few new T cells.

One entry per CDR3 protein results from TCRdb running MiXCR on the RT-PCR reads. The data show hundreds of thousands of distinct CDR3 sequences, 25% seen once. The J gene is TRBJ2-6, the V gene TRBV11-2, with D perhaps TRBD2 (5 bases). The receptor was derived from a man aged 45-65 years who received an inactivated influenza vaccine. The sample in question was CD4+ T cells sorted from PBMCs, obtained 4 to 6 days after vaccination. The CDR3 coding sequence is TGTGCCAGCAGGCCTCCCGGAGGACGCTCTGGGGCCAACGTCCTGACTTTC. Translating gives CASRPPGGRSGANVLTF.